One T cell receptor beta chain is described in this entry. Its antigen remains undetermined. No base qualities exist here, and no much larger clone lies one base off it. The receptor library was made with the immunoSEQ multiplex PCR assay. TCRdb took over this immuneACCESS table, retaining in-frame rearrangements with V and J assigned. Such tables are incomplete; in checked studies, under half of the missing clones stem from an unresolved V gene, and the remainder is unexplained. In this sample the table shows about 76,000 clones, roughly 90% of which occur a single time. Jointly, the top ten make up 0.2% to 0.3% of the sample. The CDR3 goes from the cysteine to the phenylalanine over 18 residues. The kept DNA is CDR3 alone, 54 bases in frame from the first base. After removal of 5 bases from V and 2 bases from J, the junction retains 8 bases not matched to a gene. CDR1 and CDR2, looked up from the germline V gene (reference sequence), are MNHEY and SMNVEV.

This entry is derived from a study of technical replicates of blood from four donors (dated by TCRdb to 2016 to 2017). Sample: T cells isolated from PBMCs. This receptor was obtained from a human donor in good health. The sequence is built from TRBV27 and TRBJ2-5; TRBD2 fits 16 bases in the junction. The DNA is as follows: TGTGCCAGCAGTACCGGGACTAGCGGGGGGGCCCTGCAAGAGACCCAGTACTTC. It specifies CASSTGTSGGALQETQYF.